Each of the 30 T cell receptor beta chains below was sequenced from the same sample in a study of control samples from healthy donors and cancer patients. Libraries were prepared by immunoSEQ multiplex PCR; TCRdb keeps only in-frame clonotypes and omits some of them. The sample contains 140,000 or so clones, around 92% of which appear only once. The specimen sequenced was blood. The receptors were gathered from a man aged 30-40 years in good health.

The chain has TRBV4-1 and TRBJ2-3; 8 positions match TRBD2. V lost 3 bases to trimming and J lost 4 bases; unmatched junction nucleotides: 12. Germline CDR1 is MGHRA and CDR2 is YSYEKL. The CDR3 runs 17 residues. The CDR3 DNA sequence: TGCGCCAGCAGCCATCCGACTAGCGTCGGTCGGGCAGATACGCAGTATTTT. Protein: CASSHPTSVGRADTQYF.

This sequence joins TRBV5-5 and TRBJ1-6, with D possibly being TRBD1 (6 bases). V lost 4 bases, J lost 0 bases, and 11 bases lay in between. Looked up from germline, CDR1 is SGHKS and CDR2 is YYEKEE (reference sequence). The CDR3 is made up of 16 amino acids. CDR3 sequence: CASSRQASSYNSPLHF. CDR3 nucleotide sequence: TGTGCCAGCAGCCGACAGGCTAGCTCCTATAATTCACCCCTCCACTTT.

The rearrangement joins TRBV19 to TRBJ2-1; TRBD1 agrees at 9 bases. V shed 4 bases, J shed 2 bases, and the junction held 6 bases outside the gene matches. This CDR3 has 16 amino acids. Germline V lookup: CDR1 LNHDA, CDR2 SQIVND (reference sequence). CDR3 sequence (DNA): TGTGCCAGTAGTAGCTACGGGACAGGGCCCTACAATGAGCAGTTCTTC. It is translated as CASSSYGTGPYNEQFF.

The genes are TRBV7-9 and TRBJ1-3; 8 positions agree with TRBD1. Germline-derived CDR1 and CDR2 are SEHNR and FQNEAQ (reference sequence). This CDR3 is 17 amino acids long. J was trimmed by 0 bases and V by 5 bases; bases with no gene match: 9. The chain's CDR3 is CASSADRVGSSGNTIYF. The DNA for the CDR3 is TGTGCCAGCAGCGCGGACAGGGTGGGGAGCTCTGGAAACACCATATATTTT.

The chain employs TRBV4-1 and TRBJ2-7; D remains unclear. Germline lookup yields CDR1 MGHRA and CDR2 YSYEKL. With 0 bases removed from V and 0 bases from J, the gap between germline ends came to 6 bases. The CDR3 contains 14 residues. The CDR3 DNA is TGCGCCAGCAGCCAAGAAATCGGCTCCTACGAGCAGTACTTC. It encodes CASSQEIGSYEQYF.

The V call is TRBV6-2 or TRBV6-3, the J call TRBJ2-5; 7 positions agree with TRBD1. Losses at the gene ends were 5 bases for V and 2 bases for J; bases not matched to a gene: 11. Germline lookup yields CDR1 MNHEY and CDR2 SVGEGT. The CDR3 is made up of 16 amino acids. CDR3 in amino acids: CASSLPSPGQQETQYF. Written as DNA, the CDR3 is TGTGCCAGCAGTCTACCCTCTCCGGGACAGCAAGAGACCCAGTACTTC.

The chain recombines TRBV3-1 (or the pseudogene TRBV3-2) with TRBJ1-4; D not resolved. Trimming left V 1 base short and J 0 bases short, with 6 bases between. Germline loops: CDR1 LGHDT, CDR2 YNNKEL (reference sequence). This CDR3 comprises 15 residues. CDR3 residues: CASSQGTSTNEKLFF. Here the CDR3 DNA reads TGTGCCAGCAGCCAAGGCACCTCAACTAATGAAAAACTGTTTTTT.

V usage is TRBV28 and J usage is TRBJ1-6; no reliable D call. Per germline, CDR1 MDHEN and CDR2 SYDVKM. This CDR3 spans 15 amino acids. Trimming removed 6 bases at V and 8 bases at J, with 17 bases between. The CDR3: CASSSRIGPHSPLHF. As DNA, the CDR3 is TGTGCCAGCAGCTCACGTATCGGTCCGCATTCACCCCTCCACTTT.

V is TRBV5-1 and J is TRBJ1-2; D is perhaps TRBD1 (6 bases). The ends were cut back, 1 base at V and 7 bases at J, with 11 bases in the middle. The CDR3 sequence is 13 residues long. Germline CDR1 is SGHRS and CDR2 is YFSETQ. CDR3 sequence: CASSLPGESGYTF. DNA of the CDR3: TGCGCCAGCAGCTTGCCAGGGGAGAGTGGCTACACCTTC.

This clone has more than one count but fewer than ten. The gene calls are TRBV5-1 and TRBJ1-2; 8 bases align to TRBD1. The germline CDR1 and CDR2 sequences are SGHRS and YFSETQ. The CDR3 length is 16 residues. V shed 4 bases and J 7 bases; nucleotides not matched to a gene: 15. CDR3 region: CASSLHGQGQESGYTF. The CDR3 coding sequence is TGCGCCAGCAGCCTACACGGACAGGGACAAGAGTCTGGCTACACCTTC.

V usage is TRBV7-2 and J usage is TRBJ2-7; D gene ambiguous. In germline, CDR1 is SGHTA, CDR2 FQGNSA. V was cut by 5 bases and J by 0 bases, with 2 bases left in between. The CDR3 sequence is 11 residues long. CDR3 DNA sequence: TGTGCCAGCAGCCCCTCCTACGAGCAGTACTTC. Amino acids: CASSPSYEQYF.

This chain joins TRBV7-8 and TRBJ1-5; D perhaps matches TRBD1 (5 bases). The CDR3 is made up of 13 amino acids. Germline assignment: CDR1 SGHVS and CDR2 FQNEAQ. V lost 5 bases, J lost 7 bases, and 12 bases lay in between. In DNA, the CDR3 is TGTGCCAGCAGCGTAGTGGGGGTCCAGCCCCAGCATTTT. Translated, it gives CASSVVGVQPQHF.

This chain links TRBV10-3 with TRBJ1-1; D is unresolved. CDR1 is ENHRY and CDR2 is SYGVKD in the germline V gene. The CDR3 contains 13 residues. The ends were cut back, 2 bases at V and 0 bases at J, with 4 bases in the middle. CDR3 amino acids: CAISEVMNTEAFF. CDR3 coding DNA: TGTGCCATCAGTGAGGTCATGAACACTGAAGCTTTCTTT.

The chain carries TRBV18 and TRBJ1-2, with D unclear. The CDR3 length is 12 residues. Germline V gene sequence: CDR1 KGHSH, CDR2 LQKENI. V was clipped by 2 bases and J by 3 bases, with 4 bases between them. The CDR3 coding sequence is TGTGCCAGCTCACCAGGACACTATGGCTACACCTTC. Translating it yields CASSPGHYGYTF. The variable domain in full, completed from reference TRBV18 and TRBJ1-2, reads NAGVMQNPRHLVRRRGQEARLRCSPMKGHSHVYWYRQLPEEGLKFMVYLQKENIIDESGMPKERFSAEFPKEGPSILRIQQVVRGDSAAYFCASSPGHYGYTFGSGTRLTVV.

The chain recombines TRBV5-1 with TRBJ1-3; TRBD1 agrees at 8 bases. With V trimmed by 3 bases and J by 1 base, 6 bases remained unmatched. Germline CDR1 SGHRS, CDR2 YFSETQ. CDR3 length equals 16 residues. The CDR3 DNA is TGCGCCAGCAGCTCCCCGGGACAGGATTCTGGAAACACCATATATTTT. It yields the protein CASSSPGQDSGNTIYF. Complete variable domain (other parts from reference TRBV5-1 and TRBJ1-3): KAGVTQTPRYLIKTRGQQVTLSCSPISGHRSVSWYQQTPGQGLQFLFEYFSETQRNKGNFPGRFSGRQFSNSRSEMNVSTLELGDSALYLCASSSPGQDSGNTIYFGEGSWLTVV.

This sequence joins TRBV2 and TRBJ1-5; 8 positions match TRBD1. Looked up from germline, CDR1 is SNHLY and CDR2 is FYNNEI. This CDR3 spans 15 amino acids. The V segment lost 7 bases and the J segment 5 bases; nucleotides outside the gene matches: 10. CDR3 in DNA: TGTGCCAGCAAACCCGGACAGGGTGGTCATCAGCCCCAGCATTTT. It codes for CASKPGQGGHQPQHF.

The V gene is TRBV9, the J gene TRBJ2-3, with TRBD2 identical over 10 bases. This CDR3 is 17 amino acids long. Germline V gives CDR1 SGDLS, CDR2 YYNGEE. V gave up 0 bases and J gave up 6 bases; unmatched junction bases: 10. The CDR3 sequence: CASSVGSGGAGVDTQYF. CDR3 nucleotides: TGTGCCAGCAGCGTAGGGAGCGGGGGGGCCGGCGTGGATACGCAGTATTTT. Based on the CDR3 plus reference TRBV9 and TRBJ2-3, the full variable domain is DSGVTQTPKHLITATGQRVTLRCSPRSGDLSVYWYQQSLDQGLQFLIQYYNGEERAKGNILERFSAQQFPDLHSELNLSSLELGDSALYFCASSVGSGGAGVDTQYFGPGTRLTVL.

The chain uses TRBV30 and TRBJ2-1; 9 bases align to TRBD2. Unmatched junction bases numbered 8, after V lost 0 bases and J lost 8 bases. Per the germline V gene, CDR1 is GTSNPN and CDR2 is SVGIG (reference sequence). The CDR3 is 15 residues long. The CDR3 bases are TGTGCCTGGAGTGTAAGGGGACTAGCAATCTATGAGCAGTTCTTC. It encodes CAWSVRGLAIYEQFF.

The chain couples TRBV28 to TRBJ2-4; maybe TRBD1 (5 bases). This CDR3 has 13 amino acids. Germline V gene lookup returns CDR1 MDHEN and CDR2 SYDVKM. Trimming took off 2 bases at V and 9 bases at J, with 11 bases between the two ends. CDR3 nucleotide sequence: TGTGCCAGCAGTTTAGGGGCTCTAGGCATTCAGTACTTC. This translates into CASSLGALGIQYF.

CDR3 nucleotides: TGTGCCAGTAGTCAGGGCAGGGTGCAGCCCCAGCATTTT. Its translation is CASSQGRVQPQHF. This chain uses TRBV19 with TRBJ1-5, with a weak D call TRBD1 (5 bases). Germline V gene lookup returns CDR1 LNHDA and CDR2 SQIVND (reference sequence). The V end lost 5 bases, the J end lost 7 bases, and 12 bases lay between the germline ends. The CDR3 totals 13 residues.

The chain recombines TRBV10-2 with TRBJ1-2, with D possibly matching TRBD1 (5 bases). The V and J ends lost 8 bases and 6 bases respectively, with 10 bases between them. The CDR3 has 11 amino acids. Germline loops: CDR1 WSHSY, CDR2 SAAADI. This CDR3 is CASRGADGYTF. In DNA form, the CDR3 reads TGCGCCAGCCGCGGGGCAGATGGCTACACCTTC.

This sequence joins TRBV19 and TRBJ1-2, with D perhaps TRBD1 (6 bases). V lost 6 bases and J lost 3, with 11 bases in between. The germline gives CDR1 LNHDA, CDR2 SQIVND (reference sequence). The CDR3 sequence is 13 residues long. This chain's CDR3 is CASSPQGYYGYTF. The CDR3 nucleotides are TGTGCCAGTAGCCCTCAGGGGTACTATGGCTACACCTTC.

The chain carries TRBV7-9 and TRBJ1-4, with D uncertain. The CDR3 spans 15 residues. V dropped 7 bases and J dropped 1 base, with 13 bases sitting between them. Germline lookup yields CDR1 SEHNR and CDR2 FQNEAQ (reference sequence). The CDR3, as DNA: TGTGCCAGCACCAGTGCAGGATTAACTAATGAAAAACTGTTTTTT. Translation gives CASTSAGLTNEKLFF.

The CDR3 loop is CASSLSGQGNTEAFF. The CDR3 nucleotides read TGTGCCAGCAGCTTGTCCGGACAGGGGAACACTGAAGCTTTCTTT. The rearrangement uses TRBV11-2 and TRBJ1-1; 8 bases map to TRBD1. J gave up 1 base and V 3 bases, and 4 bases lay outside the gene matches. There are 15 residues in the CDR3. Germline lookup yields CDR1 SGHAT and CDR2 FQNNGV.

This chain connects TRBV6-1 to TRBJ1-2; D call uncertain. Germline V gene data show CDR1 as MNHNS and CDR2 as SASEGT. The ends were cut back, 1 base at V and 6 bases at J, with 12 bases in the middle. The CDR3 covers 14 residues. CDR3 DNA: TGTGCCAGCAGTGAAGTCCGGGTTTGGAATGGCTACACCTTC. Protein product: CASSEVRVWNGYTF.

As DNA, the CDR3 is TGTGCCAGTAGTACAGGGGATTCGAACACTGAAGCTTTCTTT. Residues: CASSTGDSNTEAFF. The chain couples TRBV19 to TRBJ1-1, with D perhaps TRBD1 (6 bases). The CDR3 contains 14 residues. Between the trimmed V and J ends, which lost 4 bases and 1 base, there was a span of 10 bases. Germline V lookup: CDR1 LNHDA, CDR2 SQIVND (reference sequence).

This clone was detected once. The V and J genes are TRBV4-2 and TRBJ2-3; 9 bases map to TRBD2. V was pared by 0 bases and J by 0 bases, with 7 bases of the junction left unmatched. This CDR3 region has 18 residues. The germline CDR1 and CDR2 sequences are LGHNA and YNFKEQ. The CDR3 protein is CASSQEGSGGLSTDTQYF. The CDR3 DNA reads TGTGCCAGCAGCCAAGAGGGTAGCGGGGGCCTCAGCACAGATACGCAGTATTTT.

This chain joins TRBV5-1 and TRBJ1-1; D unresolved. This CDR3 is 14 amino acids long. Germline V gives CDR1 SGHRS, CDR2 YFSETQ. Trimming pared 0 bases from V and 4 bases from J, leaving 10 bases between. CDR3 in DNA: TGCGCCAGCAGCTTGGAATATATGGGCACTGAAGCTTTCTTT. Encoded protein: CASSLEYMGTEAFF.

The gene calls are TRBV5-1 and TRBJ1-2; 9 nucleotides match TRBD1. V lost 3 bases, J lost 1 base, and 4 bases stayed unmatched. Germline V gene data show CDR1 as SGHRS and CDR2 as YFSETQ. The CDR3 contains 15 residues. CDR3 sequence reads: CASSSTTGGNYGYTF. The CDR3, as DNA: TGCGCCAGCAGCTCGACGACAGGGGGTAACTATGGCTACACCTTC.

The J gene is TRBJ1-2, the V gene TRBV9; 7 nucleotides line up with TRBD1. Germline trimming cut 3 bases from V and 8 bases from J; bases unmatched to any gene: 19. The CDR3 contains 17 residues. The germline CDR1 and CDR2 sequences are SGDLS and YYNGEE. Here the CDR3 reads CASSDTQGRNFVSGYTF. The CDR3 DNA follows: TGTGCCAGCAGCGACACACAGGGGCGAAACTTCGTGAGCGGCTACACCTTC. Drawing the rest from reference TRBV9 and TRBJ1-2, the complete variable domain is DSGVTQTPKHLITATGQRVTLRCSPRSGDLSVYWYQQSLDQGLQFLIQYYNGEERAKGNILERFSAQQFPDLHSELNLSSLELGDSALYFCASSDTQGRNFVSGYTFGSGTRLTVV.